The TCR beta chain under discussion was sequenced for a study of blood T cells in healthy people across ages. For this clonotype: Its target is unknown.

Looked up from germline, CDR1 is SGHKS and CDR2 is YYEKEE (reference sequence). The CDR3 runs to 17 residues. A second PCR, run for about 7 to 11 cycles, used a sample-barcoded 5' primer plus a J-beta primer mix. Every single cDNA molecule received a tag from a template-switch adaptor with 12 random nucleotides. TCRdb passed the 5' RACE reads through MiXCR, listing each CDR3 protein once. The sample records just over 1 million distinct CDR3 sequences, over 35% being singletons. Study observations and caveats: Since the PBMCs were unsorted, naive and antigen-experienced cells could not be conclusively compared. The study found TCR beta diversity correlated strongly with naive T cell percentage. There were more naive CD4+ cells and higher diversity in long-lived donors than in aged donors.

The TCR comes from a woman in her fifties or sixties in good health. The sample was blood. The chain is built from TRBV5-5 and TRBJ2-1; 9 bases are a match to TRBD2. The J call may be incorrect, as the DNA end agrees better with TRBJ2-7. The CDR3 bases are TGTGCCAGCAGCCCGAGACTAGCGGAAGGATCCTACAATGAGCAGTACTTC. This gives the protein CASSPRLAEGSYNEQYF.